This TCR beta chain came from a study of radiotherapy plus CTLA-4 blockade in lung cancer. Study-level information: Disease control was achieved by 31% of patients, and objective responses by 18%. Study-wide results and caveats: Early shifts in blood T cell clones, with interferon-beta, reportedly predicted response best. After treatment with radiotherapy plus ipilimumab, TCR clones that came from the tumor expanded in blood.

This CDR3 contains 13 residues. Germline-derived CDR1 and CDR2 are SGHNT and YENEEA. Trimming took off 2 bases at V and 3 bases at J, with 7 bases between the two ends. About this clone: Its matching antigen is unknown.

Sequenced by immunoSEQ multiplex PCR; TCRdb stores in-frame clones only, minus some. Of fewer than 70,000 clones listed, 65% to 80% are singletons. Participants had chemo-refractory metastatic non-small-cell lung cancer and were treated with focal radiation plus ipilimumab CTLA-4 blockade. The J gene is TRBJ1-1, the V gene TRBV11-3; a weak D match, TRBD1 (5 bases). The material sequenced was peripheral blood, taken from a patient treated with radiotherapy plus ipilimumab. The clonotype was recovered from a human donor with non-small cell lung cancer who had a complete response to radiotherapy plus ipilimumab. CDR3 nucleotides: TGTGCCAGCAGCTTAAAGGGGTACACTGAAGCTTTCTTT. Its translation: CASSLKGYTEAFF.